A single sample is the source of the 25 T cell receptor beta chains below, sequenced in a study of blood T cell repertoires in COVID-19. Measured with immunoSEQ multiplex PCR; TCRdb has only the in-frame clones, and not every one. The data contain about 210,000 clones, around 84% of them singletons. Sample: peripheral blood. These receptors were obtained from an elderly woman with COVID-19, enrolled during active disease.

The rearrangement joins TRBV5-8 to TRBJ2-2; TRBD2 might be the D (5 bases). Germline V gene lookup returns CDR1 SGHTS and CDR2 YDEGEE. With 2 bases removed from V and 7 bases from J, the gap between germline ends came to 9 bases. The CDR3 is made up of 13 amino acids. In DNA, the CDR3 is TGTGCCAGCAGCTTCACGGGGTACGGGGAGCTGTTTTTT. Its translation: CASSFTGYGELFF.

V and J are TRBV5-4 and TRBJ2-7; a weak D match, TRBD1 (5 bases). CDR3 size: 14 residues. Trimming left V 0 bases short and J 6 bases short, with 13 bases between. CDR1 is SGHNT, CDR2 YYREEE, per germline (reference sequence). CDR3 nucleotides: TGTGCCAGCAGCTTGGGGTCAGGGTTCTCCGAGCAGTACGTC. Protein product: CASSLGSGFSEQYV.

This clone was picked up one time. V usage is TRBV6-1 and J usage is TRBJ1-1, with D unresolved. The CDR3 runs to 13 residues. Germline lookup yields CDR1 MNHNS and CDR2 SASEGT. The V end lost 1 base, the J end lost 5 bases, and 8 bases lay between the germline ends. The CDR3 coding sequence is TGTGCCAGCAGTGAAGAGATGAGGACTGAAGCTTTCTTT. The encoded protein is CASSEEMRTEAFF.

V usage is TRBV3-1 (or the pseudogene TRBV3-2) and J usage is TRBJ2-5; tentative D call: TRBD2 (6 bases). The germline CDR1 and CDR2 sequences are LGHDT and YNNKEL (reference sequence). V lost 1 base, J lost 9 bases, and 21 bases lay in between. The CDR3 spans 16 residues. CDR3 loop: CASSQVPGLRVRAQYF. DNA of the CDR3: TGTGCCAGCAGCCAAGTTCCGGGACTGCGCGTTAGGGCCCAGTACTTC.

The rearrangement links TRBV10-3 to TRBJ2-7; possible D gene TRBD1, 5 bases. Germline assignment: CDR1 ENHRY and CDR2 SYGVKD. This CDR3 is built from 12 residues. Trimming stripped 5 bases from V and 2 bases from J, with 7 bases between. In DNA, the CDR3 is TGTGCCATCAGTCAGGGTACCTACGAGCAGTACGTC. It encodes CAISQGTYEQYV.

For the CDR3, the DNA is TGTGCCAGCAGCTGGGGGACAGCTTCCTACGAGCAGTACGTC. The encoded protein is CASSWGTASYEQYV. V is TRBV5-6 and J is TRBJ2-7; 7 nucleotides agree with TRBD1. Germline assignment: CDR1 SGHDT and CDR2 YYEEEE. The J segment lost 1 base and the V segment lost 3 bases, leaving 4 bases of the junction unmatched. There are 14 residues in the CDR3.

This chain connects TRBV19 to TRBJ1-5; 7 positions agree with TRBD1. In germline, CDR1 is LNHDA, CDR2 SQIVND (reference sequence). The V and J ends lost 4 bases and 2 bases, in that order; junction bases with no gene match: 5. CDR3 size: 15 residues. In DNA, the CDR3 is TGTGCCAGTAGTACCCGAGGGACAGGCAATCAGCCCCAGCATTTT. This encodes CASSTRGTGNQPQHF.

The chain joins TRBV2 to TRBJ1-4; no reliable D call. CDR1 is SNHLY and CDR2 is FYNNEI in the germline V gene. This CDR3 contains 16 residues. V lost 1 base and J 11 bases, leaving 20 bases between the germline ends. In DNA, the CDR3 is TGTGCCAGCAGTGAAGTGTCGGCGGCTCAGTCCGGCAAACTGTTTTTT. This sequence encodes CASSEVSAAQSGKLFF.

The chain has TRBV19 and TRBJ1-5; 8 nucleotides agree with TRBD1. From germline, CDR1 is LNHDA and CDR2 SQIVND (reference sequence). This CDR3 comprises 15 residues. V was clipped by 7 bases and J by 4 bases; unmatched bases: 9. CDR3 loop: CASIDRGPSNQPQHF. The CDR3 nucleotides read TGTGCCAGTATAGACAGGGGCCCATCGAATCAGCCCCAGCATTTT.

This chain's CDR3 is CASSIDGQGRTQYF. Written as DNA, the CDR3 is TGTGCCAGTAGTATAGACGGCCAGGGGCGGACCCAGTACTTC. The chain couples TRBV19 to TRBJ2-5, with D perhaps matching TRBD1 (6 bases). CDR3 length: 14 residues. CDR1 and CDR2 from the germline V gene are LNHDA and SQIVND (reference sequence). V gave up 0 bases and J gave up 7 bases, with 12 bases separating them.

The CDR3, as DNA: TGCGCCAGCAGCCAGTTGACAGGGAATAATGAAAAACTGTTTTTT. This gives the protein CASSQLTGNNEKLFF. V and J are TRBV4-1 and TRBJ1-4, with TRBD1 identical over 7 bases. This CDR3 has 15 amino acids. Trimming at V came to 3 bases and at J to 4 bases, leaving 5 bases not matched to a gene. Germline V gives CDR1 MGHRA, CDR2 YSYEKL.

This chain links TRBV2 with TRBJ2-4; perhaps TRBD2 as D (6 bases). V was shortened by 7 bases and J by 2 bases, with 12 bases between the two germline ends. Germline lookup yields CDR1 SNHLY and CDR2 FYNNEI. This CDR3 spans 14 amino acids. CDR3 sequence (DNA): TGTGCCAGCACGGGAGATCTTTCCAAAAACATTCAGTACTTC. This codes for CASTGDLSKNIQYF.

The chain joins TRBV24-1 to TRBJ2-1; weak D call: TRBD2 (7 bases). V was trimmed by 3 bases and J by 2 bases, leaving 10 bases between them. The CDR3 runs to 15 residues. The V gene's germline CDR1 is KGHDR and CDR2 SFDVKD. CDR3 protein: CATSDKGGAYNEQFF. In DNA form, the CDR3 reads TGTGCCACCAGTGATAAAGGGGGGGCCTACAATGAGCAGTTCTTC.

This chain connects TRBV18 to TRBJ2-3; D not certain. V was trimmed by 2 bases and J by 4 bases, leaving 7 bases between them. This CDR3 is 13 amino acids long. The germline V gene encodes CDR1 KGHSH and CDR2 LQKENI. The CDR3 DNA follows: TGTGCCAGCTCACCAGAAACGGCAGATACGCAGTATTTT. It codes for CASSPETADTQYF.

This clone was counted only a few times. This rearrangement joins TRBV13 to TRBJ1-5; no clear D. Germline V gives CDR1 PRHDT, CDR2 FYEKMQ (reference sequence). The CDR3 is 16 residues long. V lost 6 bases and J lost 7, with 22 bases in between. DNA for the CDR3: TGTGCCAGCAGTACCAGAGGAGCGGAGAGAGGGCAGCCCCAGCATTTT. Translated, it gives CASSTRGAERGQPQHF.

The chain employs TRBV29-1 and TRBJ2-2, with TRBD2 matching over 7 bases. Germline assignment: CDR1 SQVTM and CDR2 ANQGSEA. This CDR3 contains 16 residues. J gave up 1 base and V 1 base, and 6 bases lay outside the gene matches. The CDR3, as DNA: TGCAGCGTTGAAGTCCGGGGGGTCGGGAACACCGGGGAGCTGTTTTTT. Amino acids: CSVEVRGVGNTGELFF.

The chain uses TRBV6-1 and TRBJ2-7; TRBD2 might be the D (5 bases). The CDR3 extends over 13 amino acids. Trimming cost V 4 bases and J 3 bases, with 10 bases left between them. Germline CDR1 and CDR2: MNHNS and SASEGT. Here the CDR3 reads CASSGRHGYEQYF. The CDR3 DNA is TGTGCCAGCAGTGGGAGGCACGGCTACGAGCAGTACTTC.

The chain has TRBV5-6 and TRBJ2-7; no clear D. V was trimmed by 3 bases and J by 4 bases, leaving 14 bases between them. Germline-derived CDR1 and CDR2 are SGHDT and YYEEEE. The CDR3 totals 14 residues. The DNA of the CDR3 is TGTGCCAGCAGCTCTACTTGGTTATCTTACGAGCAGTACGTC. Translating gives CASSSTWLSYEQYV.

The rearrangement joins TRBV9 to TRBJ2-6, with 8 bases lining up with TRBD1. The CDR3 consists of 17 residues. Germline CDR1 SGDLS, CDR2 YYNGEE. Trimming removed 0 bases from V and 3 bases from J; junction bases left unmatched: 5. The CDR3 spells CASSVDQGAVGANVLTF. CDR3 nucleotides: TGTGCCAGCAGCGTAGATCAGGGGGCCGTTGGGGCCAACGTCCTGACTTTC.

This rearrangement joins TRBV9 to TRBJ2-3; TRBD2 is a possible D gene (5 bases). Trimming took 0 bases from V and 2 from J, leaving 10 bases between them. CDR3 length equals 15 residues. Germline assignment: CDR1 SGDLS and CDR2 YYNGEE. The CDR3 protein is CASSVGGRTTDTQYF. In DNA, the CDR3 is TGTGCCAGCAGCGTAGGAGGGCGAACCACAGATACGCAGTATTTT.

CDR3 DNA sequence: TGTGCCAGCAGCTACATTCAGGGGATCCCTGAAGCTTTCTTT. Translating gives CASSYIQGIPEAFF. The chain uses TRBV5-6 and TRBJ1-1; possible D gene TRBD1, 6 bases. Germline V gene sequence: CDR1 SGHDT, CDR2 YYEEEE. The length of the CDR3 is 14 residues. Deletions cut 3 bases from V and 6 bases from J, with 15 bases between.

The chain uses TRBV5-4 and TRBJ2-7, with a possible D match to TRBD1 (5 bases). The CDR3 extends over 14 amino acids. V lost 5 bases, J lost 6 bases, and 18 bases lay in between. Germline V gives CDR1 SGHNT, CDR2 YYREEE (reference sequence). Written as DNA, the CDR3 is TGTGCCAGCAGGCGCGAAGGGGTTTGGGGCGAGCAGTACTTC. This encodes CASRREGVWGEQYF.

This clone was seen a single time. Here the CDR3 DNA reads TGTGCCAGCACTAGAATTGGCGGGAGTAGGGAGACCCAGTACTTC. It codes for CASTRIGGSRETQYF. V usage is TRBV6-5 and J usage is TRBJ2-5; 7 bases are shared with TRBD2. After removal of 7 bases from V and 5 bases from J, the junction contained 13 bases not matched to a gene. CDR3 length: 15 residues. Germline-derived CDR1 and CDR2 are MNHEY and SVGAGI.

This sequence joins TRBV25-1 and TRBJ1-3; D possibly corresponds to TRBD1 (5 bases). This CDR3 has 17 residues. Germline V gene sequence: CDR1 MGHDK, CDR2 SYGVNS. V was shortened by 9 bases and J by 0 bases, with 21 bases between the two germline ends. The CDR3, as DNA: TGTGCCAGTTCTTCCTTTACCACAGGTTACTCTGGAAACACCATATATTTT. Its translation: CASSSFTTGYSGNTIYF.

The rearrangement uses TRBV5-8 and TRBJ1-1; 8 bases are a match to TRBD1. Germline trimming cut 1 base from V and 6 bases from J; bases unmatched to any gene: 2. This CDR3 has 13 amino acids. Germline lookup yields CDR1 SGHTS and CDR2 YDEGEE. CDR3 protein: CASSLKQGAEAFF. The DNA for the CDR3 is TGTGCCAGCAGCTTGAAACAGGGGGCTGAAGCTTTCTTT.